The T cell receptor beta chain under discussion was sequenced for a study of cytomegalovirus exposure and HLA in healthy donors. Study-level points and caveats: Under in vitro conditions, three CMV-associated chains were confirmed as specific for CMV antigens.

With regard to this clone: Its matching antigen is unknown.

Primers included in the PCR were 60 Vbeta and 13 Jbeta primers. Sequencing was performed with immunoSEQ multiplex PCR; in TCRdb, only in-frame clones are kept and a portion is missing. The repertoire holds over 35,000 clones, with approximately 80% as singletons. The clonotype comes from a man younger than 40 in good health and CMV-seronegative. What was sequenced was PBMCs.

Written as DNA, the CDR3 is TGTGCCAGCAGCTTACACAAGTCCTACAATGAGCAGTTCTTC. It specifies CASSLHKSYNEQFF. This chain connects TRBV7-2 to TRBJ2-1; the D is unclear. Germline V gives CDR1 SGHTA, CDR2 FQGNSA. Trimming took 2 bases from V and 1 from J, leaving 6 bases between them. This CDR3 spans 14 amino acids.